The 29 T cell receptor beta chains reported below all come from one sample, sequenced in a study of T cell responses to AZD1222 COVID-19 vaccine (dated by TCRdb to about 2021). Sample time point, as interpreted from the label and publication: baseline before first vaccination. The library was generated by the immunoSEQ multiplex PCR assay. Not all clones reach the TCRdb copy of this immuneACCESS table, which keeps in-frame sequences only. Checked studies attribute under half of the gap to unresolved V genes and leave the rest unexplained. Across this sample there are roughly 130,000 clones, with approximately 86% seen only once. The ten largest clones represent approximately 1.4% of the sample. The sample consisted of peripheral blood, taken on day 0 of AZD1222 vaccination. All receptors derive from an adult in good health.

The chain recombines TRBV28 with TRBJ1-2; D unclear. Germline V lookup: CDR1 MDHEN, CDR2 SYDVKM. The CDR3 is 13 amino acids. V lost 3 bases to trimming and J lost 2 bases, with 7 bases between them. The CDR3 region has the DNA TGTGCCAGCAGTTTCGACAAGAACTATGGCTACACCTTC. Translation: CASSFDKNYGYTF.

This clone appeared a few times. This sequence joins TRBV19 and TRBJ2-7, with 7 bases identical to TRBD1. In germline, CDR1 is LNHDA, CDR2 SQIVND (reference sequence). The CDR3 runs to 14 residues. Trimming at V came to 5 bases and at J to 3 bases, leaving 7 bases not matched to a gene. Here the CDR3 DNA reads TGTGCCAGTAGTGAGGGGACAGCCCGCTACGAGCAGTACTTC. It encodes CASSEGTARYEQYF.

This rearrangement joins TRBV14 to TRBJ2-7, with TRBD1 matching 10 bases. Germline V gives CDR1 SGHDN, CDR2 FVKESK. The junction had 7 bases not matched to a gene; V was cut back by 4 bases and J by 4 bases. The CDR3 has 15 residues. The CDR3 DNA reads as TGTGCCAGCAGCCTACGACAGGGGGCCGGGTACGAGCAGTACTTC. Translated, it gives CASSLRQGAGYEQYF.

The V and J genes are TRBV7-2 and TRBJ2-1; 9 nucleotides align to TRBD2. Germline V CDR1 and CDR2: SGHTA, FQGNSA. This CDR3 has 15 amino acids. The V segment lost 6 bases and the J segment 6 bases; nucleotides outside the gene matches: 9. This CDR3 reads CASRNSGGSGNEQFF. The CDR3 DNA reads TGTGCCAGCAGAAATAGCGGGGGAAGTGGCAATGAGCAGTTCTTC.

This clone was picked up one time. V usage is TRBV9 and J usage is TRBJ2-5, with a weak D call TRBD2 (5 bases). The ends were cut back, 0 bases at V and 5 bases at J, with 17 bases in the middle. This CDR3 has 16 amino acids. Germline CDR1 SGDLS, CDR2 YYNGEE. This chain's CDR3 is CASSVVSGNSRETQYF. CDR3 nucleotide sequence: TGTGCCAGCAGCGTAGTCTCCGGGAACTCCCGCGAGACCCAGTACTTC.

For the CDR3, the DNA is TGTGCCAGCAGCCAAGGACAGGGGAACACCGGGGAGCTGTTTTTT. Residues: CASSQGQGNTGELFF. The chain employs TRBV4-2 and TRBJ2-2, with 7 bases matching TRBD1. Unmatched junction bases numbered 0, after V lost 1 base and J lost 1 base. The length of the CDR3 is 15 residues. Germline assignment: CDR1 LGHNA and CDR2 YNFKEQ.

V usage is TRBV2 and J usage is TRBJ1-2; TRBD1 agrees at 9 bases. V dropped 8 bases and J dropped 6; count of bases not matched to a gene: 4. The CDR3 is 12 residues long. Germline values: CDR1 SNHLY, CDR2 FYNNEI. The CDR3 DNA reads as TGTGCCAGCGGGGGGACAGGGCATGGCTACACCTTC. This gives the protein CASGGTGHGYTF.

V is TRBV2 and J is TRBJ2-2, with D hard to call. Trimming took 7 bases from V and 2 from J, leaving 11 bases between them. Per germline, CDR1 SNHLY and CDR2 FYNNEI. The CDR3 runs 14 residues. The CDR3 sequence: CASTLLPNTGELFF. The CDR3 DNA sequence: TGTGCCAGCACCCTACTACCTAACACCGGGGAGCTGTTTTTT.

The chain's CDR3 is CASSQRPEQFF. The CDR3 DNA is TGTGCCAGCAGCCAGCGTCCAGAGCAGTTCTTC. The gene calls are TRBV7-9 and TRBJ2-1; D is ambiguous. Trimming removed 5 bases from V and 10 bases from J, with 9 bases in between. This CDR3 is built from 11 residues. Looked up from germline, CDR1 is SEHNR and CDR2 is FQNEAQ (reference sequence). The variable domain in full, with the rest retrieved from reference TRBV7-9 and TRBJ2-1, is DTGVSQNPRHKITKRGQNVTFRCDPISEHNRLYWYRQTLGQGPEFLTYFQNEAQLEKSRLLSDRFSAERPKGSFSTLEIQRTEQGDSAMYLCASSQRPEQFFGPGTRLTVL.

The rearrangement uses TRBV9 and TRBJ1-5, with no clear D. CDR3 length equals 14 residues. CDR1 SGDLS and CDR2 YYNGEE come from the germline V gene. V was pared by 3 bases and J by 3 bases, with 10 bases between. In nucleotides, the CDR3 is TGTGCCAGCAGCGCGGGGAACGTCAATCAGCCCCAGCATTTT. Its protein is CASSAGNVNQPQHF. Full variable domain (missing parts from reference TRBV9 and TRBJ1-5): DSGVTQTPKHLITATGQRVTLRCSPRSGDLSVYWYQQSLDQGLQFLIQYYNGEERAKGNILERFSAQQFPDLHSELNLSSLELGDSALYFCASSAGNVNQPQHFGDGTRLSIL.

This sequence joins TRBV3-1 (or the pseudogene TRBV3-2) and TRBJ2-5, with TRBD2 as a possible D gene (5 bases). CDR3 length: 12 amino acids. V was trimmed by 3 bases and J by 10 bases, leaving 12 bases between them. From germline, CDR1 is LGHDT and CDR2 YNNKEL (reference sequence). The CDR3 sequence is CASSHHLGGQYF. The CDR3 DNA follows: TGTGCCAGCAGCCACCACTTAGGAGGCCAGTACTTC.

In DNA, the CDR3 is TGTGCCAGCAAAACCCTAGCGGAAGAGACCCAGTACTTC. Amino acid sequence: CASKTLAEETQYF. The rearrangement joins TRBV5-4 to TRBJ2-5; the match to TRBD2 covers 7 bases. Germline CDR1 and CDR2: SGHNT and YYREEE (reference sequence). V shed 6 bases, J shed 3 bases, and the junction held 5 bases outside the gene matches. CDR3 length: 13 amino acids.

As DNA, the CDR3 is TGTGCCAGCAGTTTAGGGGGGGGAGATGGCTACACCTTC. It codes for CASSLGGGDGYTF. The chain links TRBV28 to TRBJ1-2, with D tentatively TRBD1 (5 bases). The CDR3 totals 13 residues. V shed 2 bases and J shed 6 bases, with 10 bases lying between them. CDR1 and CDR2 (germline): MDHEN, SYDVKM.

The gene calls are TRBV20-1 and TRBJ2-5; D gene unclear. The V gene lost 2 bases and the J gene lost 3 bases, with 4 bases spanning the gap. This CDR3 has 11 amino acids. Germline values: CDR1 DFQATT, CDR2 SNEGSKA (reference sequence). The CDR3 loop is CSARREETQYF. CDR3 DNA: TGCAGTGCTAGACGGGAAGAGACCCAGTACTTC.

The CDR3 sequence is CASSQPQILAGGADTQYF. The CDR3 DNA is TGCGCCAGCAGCCAACCCCAAATCCTAGCGGGGGGTGCAGATACGCAGTATTTT. The chain recombines TRBV4-1 with TRBJ2-3; 11 bases align to TRBD2. The length of the CDR3 is 18 residues. Germline V gene sequence: CDR1 MGHRA, CDR2 YSYEKL. V dropped 2 bases and J dropped 4; count of bases not matched to a gene: 11.

This clone was detected only once. The rearrangement links TRBV4-1 to TRBJ1-1; perhaps TRBD1 as D (5 bases). Trimming removed 6 bases at V and 1 base at J, with 18 bases between. CDR3 size: 16 residues. Germline CDR1 reads MGHRA; CDR2 reads YSYEKL. The CDR3 DNA is TGCGCCAGCAGGCGCCTATGGAGGGGCCAGAACACTGAAGCTTTCTTT. This gives the protein CASRRLWRGQNTEAFF.

The chain's CDR3 is CASSVGAGQPQHF. CDR3 in DNA: TGTGCCAGCAGCGTAGGAGCGGGGCAGCCCCAGCATTTT. V gene TRBV9 combines with J gene TRBJ1-5; D is unresolved. This CDR3 has 13 amino acids. Trimming cost V 0 bases and J 7 bases, with 8 bases left between them. Germline CDR1 reads SGDLS; CDR2 reads YYNGEE.

The genes are TRBV5-1 and TRBJ1-6, with D uncertain. The length of the CDR3 is 14 residues. The germline V gene has CDR1 SGHRS and CDR2 YFSETQ. V shed 0 bases and J shed 5 bases, with 6 bases lying between them. The CDR3 reads CASSLAGDNSPLHF. DNA for the CDR3: TGCGCCAGCAGCTTGGCCGGAGATAATTCACCCCTCCACTTT. Filled out from reference TRBV5-1 and TRBJ1-6, the complete variable domain reads KAGVTQTPRYLIKTRGQQVTLSCSPISGHRSVSWYQQTPGQGLQFLFEYFSETQRNKGNFPGRFSGRQFSNSRSEMNVSTLELGDSALYLCASSLAGDNSPLHFGNGTRLTVT.

The chain recombines TRBV7-2 with TRBJ1-2, with unresolved D. The CDR3 runs to 14 residues. Germline V gene data show CDR1 as SGHTA and CDR2 as FQGNSA. V was trimmed by 5 bases and J by 4 bases, leaving 14 bases between them. The DNA for the CDR3 is TGTGCCAGCAGCCCAGATCCGAATCCCTATGGCTACACCTTC. Its protein is CASSPDPNPYGYTF.

The V and J genes are TRBV7-2 and TRBJ2-3, with 8 nucleotides matching TRBD1. The V gene end was trimmed by 4 bases and the J gene end by 0 bases; junction bases not matched to a gene: 3. The CDR3 contains 15 residues. Germline V gene sequence: CDR1 SGHTA, CDR2 FQGNSA. For the CDR3, the DNA is TGTGCCAGCAGCTCTAGGACAGGGAGCACAGATACGCAGTATTTT. Translation gives CASSSRTGSTDTQYF.

This clone has just a few counts. The junction shows a germline mismatch at one end, possibly a read error. This chain connects TRBV11-2 to TRBJ2-1; D possibly corresponds to TRBD2 (5 bases). The germline gives CDR1 SGHAT, CDR2 FQNNGV. The CDR3 has 15 residues. The CDR3 bases are TGTGCCAGCAGCTCCCCCCGGGGTGCGGGCAATAAGCAGTTCTTC. Translating it yields CASSSPRGAGNKQFF.

This clone was seen just once. V gene TRBV24-1 combines with J gene TRBJ2-7; no firm D call. The V gene's germline CDR1 is KGHDR and CDR2 SFDVKD. This CDR3 has 13 residues. V gave up 4 bases and J gave up 6 bases, with 12 bases separating them. CDR3 DNA sequence: TGTGCCACCAGTGAGCGTACGGGCGCCGAGCAGTACTTC. Translating gives CATSERTGAEQYF.

This clone turned up a few times. The chain couples TRBV9 to TRBJ2-5; D is unresolved. Germline CDR1 is SGDLS and CDR2 is YYNGEE. The CDR3 loop spans 16 amino acids. Trimming stripped 0 bases from V and 4 bases from J, with 16 bases between. The CDR3 region is CASSVGASSNLETQYF. The CDR3, as DNA: TGTGCCAGCAGCGTAGGAGCCTCATCAAATCTAGAGACCCAGTACTTC.

The rearrangement links TRBV5-1 to TRBJ1-6; D is undetermined. V shed 5 bases and J shed 4 bases, with 7 bases lying between them. Germline-derived CDR1 and CDR2 are SGHRS and YFSETQ. The CDR3 length is 13 residues. CDR3 region: CASRQGYNSPLHF. The CDR3 DNA follows: TGCGCCAGCAGGCAAGGGTATAATTCACCCCTCCACTTT.

This clone was detected only a few times. The chain is built from TRBV7-8 and TRBJ2-3; perhaps D is TRBD1 or TRBD2 (5 bases each). The CDR3 loop spans 16 amino acids. V was clipped by 0 bases and J by 3 bases, with 13 bases between them. Germline values: CDR1 SGHVS, CDR2 FQNEAQ. The CDR3 coding sequence is TGTGCCAGCAGCTTAGCGGACCCGGGGACGACAGATACGCAGTATTTT. It translates to CASSLADPGTTDTQYF.

The gene calls are TRBV5-4 and TRBJ2-7, with D possibly called TRBD1 or TRBD2 (5 bases each). Trimming left V 0 bases short and J 1 base short, with 11 bases between. In germline, CDR1 is SGHNT, CDR2 YYREEE (reference sequence). This CDR3 spans 15 amino acids. This CDR3 reads CASSLEAWGSYEQYF. CDR3 sequence (DNA): TGTGCCAGCAGCTTGGAAGCTTGGGGGTCCTACGAGCAGTACTTC.

The rearrangement uses TRBV30 and TRBJ1-6; a possible D gene is TRBD1 (5 bases). V lost 0 bases and J 11 bases, leaving 11 bases between the germline ends. The V gene's germline CDR1 is GTSNPN and CDR2 SVGIG (reference sequence). The CDR3 is made up of 13 amino acids. In DNA, the CDR3 is TGTGCCTGGAGTGTACAGGAGGGGCCACCCCTCCACTTT. As protein: CAWSVQEGPPLHF.

The chain joins TRBV6-1 to TRBJ1-6; D is uncertain. Germline CDR1 MNHNS, CDR2 SASEGT. The CDR3 has 14 residues. The V and J ends lost 10 bases and 2 bases respectively, with 12 bases between them. The CDR3 sequence is CAICSHAYNSPLHF. DNA for the CDR3: TGTGCCATATGCTCGCACGCCTATAATTCACCCCTCCACTTT.

V usage is TRBV25-1 and J usage is TRBJ2-7; TRBD1 matches at 11 bases. The ends lost 7 bases at V and 5 bases at J; junction bases unmatched: 10. This CDR3 is 15 amino acids long. CDR1 is MGHDK, CDR2 SYGVNS, per germline. The CDR3 region is CASTLGQGAIHEQYF. CDR3 DNA sequence: TGTGCCAGCACACTCGGACAGGGGGCTATCCACGAGCAGTACTTC.